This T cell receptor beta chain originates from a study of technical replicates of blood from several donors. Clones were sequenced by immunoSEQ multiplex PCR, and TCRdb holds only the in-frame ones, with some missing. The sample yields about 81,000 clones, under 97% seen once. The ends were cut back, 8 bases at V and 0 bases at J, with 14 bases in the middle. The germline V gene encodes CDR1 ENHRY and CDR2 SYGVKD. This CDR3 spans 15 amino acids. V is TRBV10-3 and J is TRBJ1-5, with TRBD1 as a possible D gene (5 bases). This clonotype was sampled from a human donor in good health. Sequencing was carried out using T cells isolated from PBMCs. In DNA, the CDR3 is TGTGCCATCGGGCCAGGGCAGATTAGCAATCAGCCCCAGCATTTT. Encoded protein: CAIGPGQISNQPQHF.